The 6 T cell receptor beta chains listed next were all sequenced from one sample in a study of shared clonotypes between healthy human individuals. Sequenced by immunoSEQ multiplex PCR; TCRdb stores in-frame clones only, minus some. The repertoire holds 950,000 to 1,100,000 clones, with more than 60% as singletons. The sample consisted of memory CD4+ T cells sorted from blood. Subset described: CD45RA-negative fraction. These receptors originate from a young man in good health.

This chain uses TRBV15 with TRBJ1-3; 7 nucleotides align to TRBD1. Germline-derived CDR1 and CDR2 are LNHNV and YYDKDF (reference sequence). The CDR3 spans 14 residues. V was clipped by 4 bases and J by 8 bases; unmatched bases: 8. As DNA, the CDR3 is TGTGCCACCAGCATGAGACAGGGACGCGACACCATATATTTT. This codes for CATSMRQGRDTIYF. Supplemented by reference TRBV15 and TRBJ1-3, the full variable domain reads DAMVIQNPRYQVTQFGKPVTLSCSQTLNHNVMYWYQQKSSQAPKLLFHYYDKDFNNEADTPDNFQSRRPNTSFCFLDIRSPGLGDTAMYLCATSMRQGRDTIYFGEGSWLTVV.

About this clone: At one boundary the junction diverges from the germline segment, which might be a read error. CDR3 nucleotide sequence: TGTGCTAGCAGCAGGGACAGGGGGACCGGGGAGCTGTTTTTT. Protein product: CASSRDRGTGELFF. The rearrangement uses TRBV7-7 and TRBJ2-2, with TRBD1 matching over 11 bases. Looked up from germline, CDR1 is SSHAT and CDR2 is FNYEAQ (reference sequence). The CDR3 loop spans 14 amino acids.

The rearrangement links TRBV27 to TRBJ2-7; possible D gene TRBD2, 6 bases. The CDR3 is made up of 12 amino acids. Trimming shortened V by 10 bases and J by 7 bases, and 17 bases separated the two germline ends. In germline, CDR1 is MNHEY, CDR2 SMNVEV (reference sequence). CDR3 region: CATGRDRREQYF. CDR3 bases: TGTGCCACGGGGCGGGATAGGCGGGAGCAGTACTTC.

This sequence joins TRBV6-1 and TRBJ2-7; weak D call: TRBD1 (6 bases). CDR3 length equals 12 residues. Per the germline V gene, CDR1 is MNHNS and CDR2 is SASEGT. V lost 6 bases and J lost 3, with 9 bases in between. CDR3 in DNA: TGTGCCAGCAGGATGACAGGCTACGAGCAGTACTTC. This translates into CASRMTGYEQYF.

This clone was observed once. The chain carries TRBV11-2 and TRBJ1-6, with 7 positions matching TRBD1. V shed 6 bases, J shed 4 bases, and the junction held 12 bases outside the gene matches. CDR3 length equals 17 residues. Germline V gene sequence: CDR1 SGHAT, CDR2 FQNNGV. The CDR3 bases are TGTGCCAGCAGTTTCCCCGCAGGGGGAAGGTATAATTCACCCCTCCACTTT. The encoded protein is CASSFPAGGRYNSPLHF.

With regard to this clone: A far larger clone is only one base removed, so a read error is likely. This sequence joins TRBV5-1 and TRBJ2-3, with 7 bases aligning to TRBD1. V shed 4 bases, J shed 2 bases, and the junction held 4 bases outside the gene matches. The CDR3 has 14 amino acids. Germline CDR1 and CDR2: SGHRS and YFSETQ. CDR3 protein: CASSPGQNTDTQYF. Here the CDR3 DNA reads TGCGCCAGCAGCCCGGGACAGAACACAGATACGCAGTATTTT.